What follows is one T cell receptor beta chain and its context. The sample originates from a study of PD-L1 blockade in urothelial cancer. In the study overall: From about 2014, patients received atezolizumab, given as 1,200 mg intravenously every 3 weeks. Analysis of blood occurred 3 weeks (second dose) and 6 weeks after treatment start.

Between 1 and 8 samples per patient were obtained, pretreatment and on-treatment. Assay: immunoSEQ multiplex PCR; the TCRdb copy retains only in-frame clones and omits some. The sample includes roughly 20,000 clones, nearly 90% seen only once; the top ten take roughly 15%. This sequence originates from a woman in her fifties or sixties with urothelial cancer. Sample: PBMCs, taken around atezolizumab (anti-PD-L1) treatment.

CDR3 DNA: TGCGCCAGCAGCATGGGTGGACAACGGAACACTGAAGCTTTCTTT. As protein: CASSMGGQRNTEAFF. This sequence joins TRBV5-1 and TRBJ1-1; a possible D gene is TRBD1 (5 bases). The V gene's germline CDR1 is SGHRS and CDR2 YFSETQ. V lost 4 bases to trimming and J lost 1 base, with 14 bases between them. The CDR3 consists of 15 residues.